A selection of T cell receptor beta chains follows, all from one sample in a study of blood T cells in healthy people across ages. TCRdb recomputed calls from the 5' RACE reads with MiXCR, one row per CDR3 protein. The data show 1,500,000 or so distinct CDR3 sequences, 40% to 45% seen once. The sample comprised blood. The source is a woman between 18 and 29 years old in good health. Each CDR3 is given with its conserved first and last residue. Fields, in order: V gene, clone size, CDR3 length, D gene, J gene, CDR3 DNA, CDR3 protein. D genes are given only for firm matches. Clone size is shown for a subset of rows, as once, few, many or a class of expanded clone.

TRBV7-2	.	16	.	TRBJ2-7	TGTGCCAGCAGCTTAGCGCACGGGATGGGATACAATGAGCAGTACTTC	CASSLAHGMGYNEQYF
TRBV27	.	17	TRBD1	TRBJ1-4	TGTGCCAGCAGTTTCGGGGACAGGGGGCTGGGTGTTGAAAAACTGTTTTTT	CASSFGDRGLGVEKLFF
TRBV14	few	16	TRBD1	TRBJ2-1	TGTGCCAGCAGCCAGACGGGACAGGGGATCTACAATGAGCAGTTCTTC	CASSQTGQGIYNEQFF
TRBV5-6	.	17	TRBD2	TRBJ2-1	TGTGCCAGCAGCGAGACTAGCGGCTCTGGGGTATACAATGAGCAGTTCTTC	CASSETSGSGVYNEQFF
TRBV29-1	.	12	TRBD1	TRBJ1-1	TGCAGCGCGCAGGGGGTTAGCACTGAAGCTTTCTTT	CSAQGVSTEAFF
TRBV5-1	.	16	.	TRBJ2-3	TGCGCCAGCAGCTCTTGGGCGGGCTATAGCACAGATACGCAGTATTTT	CASSSWAGYSTDTQYF
TRBV7-2	few	13	TRBD1	TRBJ1-1	TGTGCCAGCAGCCCTCACAGGGGAACTGAAGCTTTCTTT	CASSPHRGTEAFF
TRBV5-1	.	15	.	TRBJ2-7	TGCGCCAGCAGCTTGGAAGGAAACCTCTACAATGAGCAGTACTTC	CASSLEGNLYNEQYF
TRBV24-1	.	14	.	TRBJ2-7	TGTGCCACCAGTGATCCGCGGGGCTCCTACGAGCAGTACTTC	CATSDPRGSYEQYF
TRBV7-2	few	14	TRBD2	TRBJ2-3	TGTGCCAGCAGCTTTGCGGGAGTTGTGGATACGCAGTATTTT	CASSFAGVVDTQYF
TRBV2	few	16	.	TRBJ2-3	TGTGCCAGCAGTGAAGGGCGGGTTACGGTGACAGATACGCAGTATTTT	CASSEGRVTVTDTQYF
TRBV27	many	13	.	TRBJ2-7	TGTGCCAGCAGTTTATTCGGGACGAGCGAGCAGTACTTC	CASSLFGTSEQYF
TRBV2	many	13	.	TRBJ2-7	TGTGCCAGCAGTCCCGGGACCTCGAACGAGCAGTACTTC	CASSPGTSNEQYF
TRBV10-3	once	14	TRBD1	TRBJ1-1	TGTGCCATCAGGGCACAGGGGGGGAACACTGAAGCTTTCTTT	CAIRAQGGNTEAFF
TRBV7-9	.	14	TRBD1	TRBJ1-4	TGTGCCAGCATTTTCCGGGACAGCGGCGAAAAACTGTTTTTT	CASIFRDSGEKLFF
TRBV27	.	15	.	TRBJ1-1	TGTGCCAGCAGTTTAGGGTCGGGGGGGGACACTGAAGCTTTCTTT	CASSLGSGGDTEAFF
TRBV7-9	few	12	.	TRBJ2-7	TGTGCCAGCAGTTTTGGGATAGCCGAGCAGTACTTC	CASSFGIAEQYF
TRBV3-1	few	15	.	TRBJ1-5	TGTGCCAGCAGCCAAGGATCAGGGGGCAATCAGCCCCAGCATTTT	CASSQGSGGNQPQHF
TRBV20-1	.	13	.	TRBJ2-2	TGCAGTGCCGGGGATCCGAACACCGGGGAGCTGTTTTTT	CSAGDPNTGELFF
TRBV20-1	.	16	TRBD1	TRBJ2-4	TGCAGTGCTAGAGCCAATAATCCGGGACAGATTAAAGAGCAGTACTTC	CSARANNPGQIKEQYF
TRBV11-2	few	15	TRBD2	TRBJ2-7	TGTGCCAGCAGCTTAGTGCGGGGGTCCTACAATGAGCAGTACTTC	CASSLVRGSYNEQYF
TRBV29-1	few	13	TRBD1	TRBJ1-1	TGCAGCGTTGGGACAGGGGGTGACACTGAAGCTTTCTTT	CSVGTGGDTEAFF
TRBV20-1	.	14	TRBD1	TRBJ2-7	TGCAGTGCTAGAGAACCGGGACAGGGTGGTGGGCAGTACTTC	CSAREPGQGGGQYF
TRBV6-5	few	12	TRBD1	TRBJ1-4	TGTGTCAGCAGCCCCTACAGGGGAAAACTGTTTTTT	CVSSPYRGKLFF
TRBV4-3	.	14	TRBD1	TRBJ1-5	TGCGCCAGCAGCCCGTACAGGGGAAGTCAGCCCCAGCATTTT	CASSPYRGSQPQHF
TRBV11-2	.	16	TRBD1	TRBJ1-6	TGTGCCAGCAGAATACGGACAGGGGCGTATAATTCACCCCTCCACTTT	CASRIRTGAYNSPLHF
TRBV28	.	14	.	TRBJ2-1	TGTGCCAGCAGTAACCGGGATCTACACAATGAGCAGTTCTTC	CASSNRDLHNEQFF
TRBV6-2/TRBV6-3	.	15	.	TRBJ2-3	TGTGCCAGCAGACCTCGCGGAGGGGTCACAGGTACGCAGTATTTT	CASRPRGGVTGTQYF